The rows below give T cell receptor beta chains drawn from one sample of a study of CD8 T cells in ankylosing spondylitis. A single record per CDR3 protein comes from TCRdb applying MiXCR to the 5' RACE reads. The sample includes 500,000 or so distinct CDR3 sequences, over 4% seen only once; the top ten take approximately 3.5%. Sequenced sample: blood, either unsorted or a sorted T cell fraction (not recorded which). The source is a male donor with ankylosing spondylitis. Both conserved end residues are part of each CDR3. A D gene is named only where the DNA matches it firmly. A clone size is listed for some rows: how often the clone was seen (once, few, many), or a class if it is expanded.

J gene: TRBJ2-5; clone size: many; D gene: .; V gene: TRBV4-2; CDR3 protein: CASSQEAQNLETQYF; CDR3 DNA: TGTGCCAGCAGCCAAGAAGCTCAAAATCTGGAGACCCAGTACTTC
J gene: TRBJ2-5; clone size: few; D gene: .; V gene: TRBV4-3; CDR3 protein: CASSQEGEGSGVSQYF; CDR3 DNA: TGCGCCAGCAGCCAAGAGGGGGAAGGGAGCGGAGTCTCACAGTACTTC
J gene: TRBJ2-5; clone size: many; D gene: .; V gene: TRBV20-1; CDR3 protein: CSARNSRGETQYF; CDR3 DNA: TGCAGTGCTAGAAACTCACGAGGCGAGACCCAGTACTTC
J gene: TRBJ1-1; clone size: many; D gene: TRBD1; V gene: TRBV5-1; CDR3 protein: CASSFQGARTEAFF; CDR3 DNA: TGCGCCAGCAGCTTCCAGGGGGCGCGCACTGAAGCTTTCTTT
J gene: TRBJ2-6; clone size: few; D gene: TRBD2; V gene: TRBV20-1; CDR3 protein: CSARDSNLGLADGAGANVLTF; CDR3 DNA: TGCAGTGCTAGAGACTCCAACCTCGGACTAGCGGACGGAGCTGGGGCCAACGTCCTGACTTTC
J gene: TRBJ2-5; clone size: many; D gene: .; V gene: TRBV7-7; CDR3 protein: CASSFTLQETQYF; CDR3 DNA: TGTGCTAGCAGCTTCACCCTCCAAGAGACCCAGTACTTC
J gene: TRBJ1-6; clone size: many; D gene: .; V gene: TRBV4-3; CDR3 protein: CASSHSGPGVSLHF; CDR3 DNA: TGCGCCAGCAGCCACTCCGGTCCAGGGGTCTCCCTCCACTTT
J gene: TRBJ1-1; clone size: many; D gene: .; V gene: TRBV5-1; CDR3 protein: CASSRVRENTEAFF; CDR3 DNA: TGCGCCAGCAGCCGCGTCAGGGAGAACACTGAAGCTTTCTTT
J gene: TRBJ1-5; clone size: many; D gene: TRBD1; V gene: TRBV7-6; CDR3 protein: CASSSQTGANQPQHF; CDR3 DNA: TGTGCCAGCAGCTCACAAACAGGGGCCAATCAGCCCCAGCATTTT
J gene: TRBJ2-3; clone size: many; D gene: .; V gene: TRBV20-1; CDR3 protein: CSARDGVDTQYF; CDR3 DNA: TGCAGTGCTAGAGACGGTGTAGATACGCAGTATTTT
J gene: TRBJ1-2; clone size: few; D gene: .; V gene: TRBV12-3/TRBV12-4; CDR3 protein: CASNRQGVGYTF; CDR3 DNA: TGTGCCAGCAACCGGCAGGGTGTAGGCTACACCTTC
J gene: TRBJ2-1; clone size: many; D gene: TRBD1; V gene: TRBV28; CDR3 protein: CASSSKPPWAGGLDEQFF; CDR3 DNA: TGTGCCAGCAGTTCGAAACCTCCCTGGGCAGGGGGCCTCGATGAGCAGTTCTTC
J gene: TRBJ2-7; clone size: many; D gene: .; V gene: TRBV4-1; CDR3 protein: CASSQDSRLNSYEQYF; CDR3 DNA: TGCGCCAGCAGCCAAGATAGTAGGCTTAACTCCTACGAGCAGTACTTC
J gene: TRBJ1-2; clone size: many; D gene: .; V gene: TRBV3-1; CDR3 protein: CASSQDQSLGLYGYTF; CDR3 DNA: TGTGCCAGCAGCCAAGATCAGTCTTTAGGATTGTACGGCTACACCTTC
J gene: TRBJ1-3; clone size: many; D gene: .; V gene: TRBV4-3; CDR3 protein: CASSQGTGSAGNTIYF; CDR3 DNA: TGCGCCAGCAGCCAAGGTACAGGGTCAGCTGGAAACACCATATATTTT
J gene: TRBJ1-5; clone size: many; D gene: .; V gene: TRBV5-1; CDR3 protein: CASSFGSNQPQHF; CDR3 DNA: TGCGCCAGCAGCTTTGGTAGCAATCAGCCCCAGCATTTT
J gene: TRBJ2-7; clone size: .; D gene: TRBD2; V gene: TRBV18; CDR3 protein: CASSPTGTKGEQYF; CDR3 DNA: TGTGCCAGCTCACCTACCGGGACTAAAGGCGAGCAGTACTTC
J gene: TRBJ2-7; clone size: many; D gene: .; V gene: TRBV28; CDR3 protein: CASRSQSSYYEQYF; CDR3 DNA: TGTGCCAGCAGATCCCAAAGTAGCTACTACGAGCAGTACTTC
J gene: TRBJ2-5; clone size: many; D gene: TRBD2; V gene: TRBV4-2; CDR3 protein: CASSQNHNGGAETQYF; CDR3 DNA: TGTGCCAGCAGCCAAAATCATAACGGGGGGGCGGAGACCCAGTACTTC
J gene: TRBJ2-2; clone size: many; D gene: .; V gene: TRBV29-1; CDR3 protein: CSVSGLTNTGELFF; CDR3 DNA: TGCAGCGTTTCGGGACTGACGAACACCGGGGAGCTGTTTTTT
J gene: TRBJ1-6; clone size: many; D gene: .; V gene: TRBV7-8; CDR3 protein: CASSFNSPLHF; CDR3 DNA: TGTGCCAGCAGCTTTAATTCACCCCTCCACTTT
J gene: TRBJ2-7; clone size: few; D gene: TRBD1; V gene: TRBV5-5; CDR3 protein: CASSLAWGTATYEQYF; CDR3 DNA: TGTGCCAGCAGCTTGGCCTGGGGGACAGCGACCTACGAGCAGTACTTC
J gene: TRBJ1-6; clone size: few; D gene: .; V gene: TRBV7-8; CDR3 protein: CASSIPYSNSPLHF; CDR3 DNA: TGTGCCAGCAGCATTCCTTATTCTAATTCACCCCTCCACTTT
J gene: TRBJ2-6; clone size: .; D gene: .; V gene: TRBV20-1; CDR3 protein: CSAREISGANVLTF; CDR3 DNA: TGCAGTGCTAGGGAGATCTCTGGGGCCAACGTCCTGACTTTC
J gene: TRBJ2-7; clone size: many; D gene: .; V gene: TRBV20-1; CDR3 protein: CSARDRRGRVYEQYF; CDR3 DNA: TGCAGTGCTAGAGATCGGCGGGGGCGGGTTTACGAGCAGTACTTC
J gene: TRBJ1-2; clone size: many; D gene: .; V gene: TRBV7-9; CDR3 protein: CASSNAGTGANYGYTF; CDR3 DNA: TGTGCCAGCAGCAACGCCGGGACTGGGGCTAACTATGGCTACACCTTC
J gene: TRBJ1-5; clone size: .; D gene: .; V gene: TRBV7-2; CDR3 protein: CASSLQGRQPQHF; CDR3 DNA: TGTGCCAGCAGCTTGCAGGGTAGGCAGCCCCAGCATTTT
J gene: TRBJ2-3; clone size: many; D gene: TRBD2; V gene: TRBV27; CDR3 protein: CASRYGLALRDTQYF; CDR3 DNA: TGTGCCAGCAGATACGGACTAGCCCTCAGGGATACGCAGTATTTT
J gene: TRBJ1-6; clone size: .; D gene: .; V gene: TRBV12-3/TRBV12-4; CDR3 protein: CASSPGGPSPLHF; CDR3 DNA: TGTGCCAGCAGTCCGGGGGGGCCTTCACCCCTCCACTTT
J gene: TRBJ2-2; clone size: few; D gene: TRBD1; V gene: TRBV28; CDR3 protein: CASSLMQGASTGELFF; CDR3 DNA: TGTGCCAGCAGTTTGATGCAGGGGGCATCGACCGGGGAGCTGTTTTTT
J gene: TRBJ2-3; clone size: many; D gene: .; V gene: TRBV29-1; CDR3 protein: CSVGVATDTQYF; CDR3 DNA: TGCAGCGTTGGAGTAGCTACAGATACGCAGTATTTT
J gene: TRBJ2-7; clone size: .; D gene: TRBD2; V gene: TRBV20-1; CDR3 protein: CSASLSGGLEQYF; CDR3 DNA: TGCAGTGCTAGCCTTAGCGGGGGTTTGGAGCAGTACTTC
J gene: TRBJ2-5; clone size: .; D gene: TRBD1; V gene: TRBV20-1; CDR3 protein: CSAVPGQGETQYF; CDR3 DNA: TGCAGTGCTGTACCGGGACAGGGGGAGACCCAGTACTTC
J gene: TRBJ2-2; clone size: many; D gene: .; V gene: TRBV4-3; CDR3 protein: CASSQDLRGLANTGELFF; CDR3 DNA: TGCGCCAGCAGCCAAGATCTAAGGGGTCTCGCGAACACCGGGGAGCTGTTTTTT
J gene: TRBJ1-5; clone size: many; D gene: .; V gene: TRBV6-1; CDR3 protein: CASSGIADSNQPQHF; CDR3 DNA: TGTGCCAGCAGTGGGATAGCCGATAGCAATCAGCCCCAGCATTTT
J gene: TRBJ2-2; clone size: .; D gene: .; V gene: TRBV9; CDR3 protein: CASGGAFRFTGELFF; CDR3 DNA: TGTGCCAGCGGGGGGGCTTTTCGATTCACCGGGGAGCTGTTTTTT
J gene: TRBJ2-5; clone size: many; D gene: .; V gene: TRBV12-3/TRBV12-4; CDR3 protein: CASSPLGSRNQGTQYF; CDR3 DNA: TGTGCCAGCAGCCCACTCGGATCCCGTAATCAAGGGACCCAGTACTTC
J gene: TRBJ1-2; clone size: many; D gene: .; V gene: TRBV5-6; CDR3 protein: CASSLVWGTRGYTF; CDR3 DNA: TGTGCCAGCAGCTTGGTTTGGGGGACGCGCGGCTACACCTTC
J gene: TRBJ1-1; clone size: many; D gene: .; V gene: TRBV7-2; CDR3 protein: CASSLYSFGTEAFF; CDR3 DNA: TGTGCCAGCAGCTTATACAGCTTCGGCACTGAAGCTTTCTTT
J gene: TRBJ2-1; clone size: many; D gene: TRBD1; V gene: TRBV5-6; CDR3 protein: CASSSRDRLYNEQFF; CDR3 DNA: TGTGCCAGCAGCTCCCGGGACAGGCTATACAATGAGCAGTTCTTC
J gene: TRBJ2-5; clone size: few; D gene: TRBD2; V gene: TRBV3-1; CDR3 protein: CASSQGGLAGESTQYF; CDR3 DNA: TGTGCCAGCAGCCAAGGTGGGCTAGCGGGAGAGTCGACCCAGTACTTC
J gene: TRBJ2-7; clone size: many; D gene: TRBD1; V gene: TRBV6-5; CDR3 protein: CASSYGAGQGSSYEQYF; CDR3 DNA: TGTGCCAGCAGTTACGGCGCGGGACAGGGGAGCTCCTACGAGCAGTACTTC
J gene: TRBJ2-3; clone size: many; D gene: .; V gene: TRBV5-1; CDR3 protein: CASSLGVKDTQYF; CDR3 DNA: TGCGCCAGCAGCTTAGGGGTCAAAGATACGCAGTATTTT
J gene: TRBJ2-3; clone size: many; D gene: .; V gene: TRBV4-1; CDR3 protein: CASSQTRGPQYF; CDR3 DNA: TGCGCCAGCAGCCAGACGCGGGGTCCGCAGTATTTT
J gene: TRBJ2-2; clone size: many; D gene: TRBD1; V gene: TRBV5-1; CDR3 protein: CASSWGQGAYTGELFF; CDR3 DNA: TGCGCCAGCAGCTGGGGACAGGGGGCGTACACCGGGGAGCTGTTTTTT
J gene: TRBJ1-1; clone size: many; D gene: .; V gene: TRBV20-1; CDR3 protein: CSARIQGLEAFF; CDR3 DNA: TGCAGTGCTAGGATTCAGGGGCTCGAAGCTTTCTTT
J gene: TRBJ2-1; clone size: many; D gene: TRBD2; V gene: TRBV12-3/TRBV12-4; CDR3 protein: CASSTGLAGEMNEQFF; CDR3 DNA: TGTGCCAGCAGTACAGGACTAGCGGGAGAGATGAATGAGCAGTTCTTC
J gene: TRBJ2-1; clone size: few; D gene: TRBD2; V gene: TRBV19; CDR3 protein: CASSIIPGTSIYNEQFF; CDR3 DNA: TGTGCCAGTAGTATCATACCGGGGACTAGCATTTACAATGAGCAGTTCTTC
J gene: TRBJ2-1; clone size: many; D gene: TRBD2; V gene: TRBV20-1; CDR3 protein: CSAGTIAGGLYEQFF; CDR3 DNA: TGCAGTGCCGGAACCATAGCGGGAGGTTTGTATGAGCAGTTCTTC
J gene: TRBJ2-1; clone size: .; D gene: TRBD1; V gene: TRBV4-3; CDR3 protein: CASSQDPGTAYNEQFF; CDR3 DNA: TGCGCCAGCAGCCAGGATCCCGGGACAGCCTACAATGAGCAGTTCTTC
J gene: TRBJ2-5; clone size: few; D gene: TRBD2; V gene: TRBV7-2; CDR3 protein: CASSLLAGGGETQYF; CDR3 DNA: TGTGCCAGCAGCTTACTAGCGGGGGGAGGGGAGACCCAGTACTTC
J gene: TRBJ2-7; clone size: many; D gene: .; V gene: TRBV29-1; CDR3 protein: CKGRNYEQYF; CDR3 DNA: TGCAAAGGGAGGAACTACGAGCAGTACTTC
J gene: TRBJ1-1; clone size: many; D gene: .; V gene: TRBV4-1; CDR3 protein: CASSQDVVGTLSAFF; CDR3 DNA: TGCGCCAGCAGCCAAGACGTGGTCGGGACTTTAAGTGCTTTCTTT
J gene: TRBJ2-2; clone size: few; D gene: TRBD2; V gene: TRBV5-1; CDR3 protein: CASSYGGRSAGELFF; CDR3 DNA: TGCGCCAGCAGCTATGGCGGGAGAAGCGCCGGGGAGCTGTTTTTT
J gene: TRBJ1-1; clone size: many; D gene: .; V gene: TRBV29-1; CDR3 protein: CSGKAQGTATEAFF; CDR3 DNA: TGCAGCGGTAAGGCTCAGGGGACGGCCACTGAAGCTTTCTTT
J gene: TRBJ1-1; clone size: many; D gene: TRBD1; V gene: TRBV7-8; CDR3 protein: CASSLTGATEAFF; CDR3 DNA: TGTGCCAGCAGCTTAACAGGGGCCACTGAAGCTTTCTTT